The clone carrying this T cell receptor (beta chain) was found once. Its target is not known. This record belongs to a study of T cell repertoires in cytomegalovirus infection. Study context: Matching HLA type and CMV infection were both indicated by public TCR beta signatures.

One entry per CDR3 protein, called by TCRdb with MiXCR from the reads. The repertoire consists of fewer than 1,000,000 distinct CDR3 sequences, with around 29% occurring once and the leading ten covering roughly an eighth. CDR3 size: 14 residues. The V and J ends lost 0 bases and 8 bases respectively, with 13 bases between them. Germline V gives CDR1 MNHNY, CDR2 SVGAGI (reference sequence). This receptor was taken from a human donor in good health (CMV status not recorded). Some clones in this sample may be carry-over from other donors' samples. The sequencing used cultured CD8+ T cells from PBMCs, collected from culture after CMV antigen stimulation. V usage is TRBV6-6 and J usage is TRBJ1-2; D may be TRBD1 (6 bases). The CDR3 DNA reads TGTGCCAGCAGTTACTCTGACAGGTTGGAAGGCTACACCTTC. Its protein is CASSYSDRLEGYTF.